These T cell receptor beta chains were read from a single sample in a study of memory CD4+ T cells and cytomegalovirus serostatus. Profiled with immunoSEQ multiplex PCR; TCRdb holds only in-frame clones, not every one. This table holds 25,000 to 35,000 clones, about 81% found once. Sample: memory CD4+ T cells from blood. The receptors come from an adult in good health and CMV-seronegative. CDR3s include the opening cysteine and the closing phenylalanine or tryptophan. D genes are given only for firm matches. Some rows have no size entry. The others give once, few or many, or a class for an expanded clone.

d_gene	abundance	v_gene	j_gene	CDR3nt	CDR3aa
-	-	TRBV19	TRBJ2-5	TGTGCCAGTAGTATAGTCCGGGGGGCCCAAGAGACCCAGTACTTC	CASSIVRGAQETQYF
TRBD1	-	TRBV6-6	TRBJ1-1	TGTGCCAGCAGTCACCAGGGACAGGGACCGAGAAGGGCTTTCTTT	CASSHQGQGPRRAFF
-	-	TRBV11-3	TRBJ1-5	TGTGCCAGCAGCTTCGCAAATGGGGGTCGGGTAAGCAATCAGCCCCAGCATTTT	CASSFANGGRVSNQPQHF
TRBD1	-	TRBV11-2	TRBJ1-2	TGTGCCAGCAGCGCCCAGGGACAGGTTAACTATGGCTACACCTTC	CASSAQGQVNYGYTF
-	once	TRBV7-9	TRBJ2-5	TGTGCCAGCAGCTCAAGTGGTGGGACCCAGTACTTC	CASSSSGGTQYF
-	-	TRBV5-4	TRBJ1-2	TGTGCCAGCAGCTCGGGCGGCGGTCAGGTGGACTATGGCTACACCTTC	CASSSGGGQVDYGYTF
TRBD2	-	TRBV5-4	TRBJ2-7	TGTGCCAGCAGCTTGGATGCGGGGGGGCGAGAGCAGTACTTC	CASSLDAGGREQYF
-	once	TRBV5-1	TRBJ1-1	TGCGCCAGCAGCTTGGCCCCAGGGTCGGACACTGAAGCTTTCTTT	CASSLAPGSDTEAFF
TRBD1	-	TRBV7-2	TRBJ2-5	TGTGCCAGCAGCTACGCCGGGACAGGGTTTGAGACCCAGTACTTC	CASSYAGTGFETQYF
-	-	TRBV4-3	TRBJ2-1	TGCGCCAGCAGCCAAGAAACTCTTCCCGGCGGGGCGAATGAGCAGTTCTTC	CASSQETLPGGANEQFF
-	once	TRBV6-6	TRBJ1-2	TGTGCCAGCAGGACAGATAACTATGGCTACACCTTC	CASRTDNYGYTF
-	-	TRBV9	TRBJ2-7	TGTGCCAGCAGCGTAGTCGGCACGTCCTTCTACGAGCAGTACTTC	CASSVVGTSFYEQYF
-	-	TRBV5-1	TRBJ1-1	TGCGCCAGCAGCTTGGGGGCAGGGAACACTGAAGCTTTCTTT	CASSLGAGNTEAFF
-	-	TRBV29-1	TRBJ1-2	TGCAGCGTTGGGGACGGACAAGGTGACTACACCTTC	CSVGDGQGDYTF